This T cell receptor (beta chain) was sequenced during a study of T cells after yellow fever vaccination. For the study at large: With SMART-Seq v4 Ultra Low Input, the fractions containing low cell numbers were prepared.

Production of TCR cDNA was by 5'RACE template switching, which also added a universal primer site and UMIs. From the 5' RACE reads, TCRdb called clonotypes with MiXCR, one entry per CDR3 protein. The table lists hundreds of thousands of distinct CDR3 sequences, 7% to 10% of them singletons, with approximately 18% in the top ten. The study, taken as a whole, reports: The presence of abundant clonotypes contaminating from the bulk population was possible in FACS-sorted repertoires. Primary-vaccination clones mostly resurfaced post-booster (more than 95% CD4, roughly 90% CD8).

This clonotype showed up many times. Its antigen is unidentified. CDR3 size: 12 residues. Germline values: CDR1 DFQATT, CDR2 SNEGSKA (reference sequence). J was trimmed by 8 bases and V by 3 bases; bases with no gene match: 1. V is TRBV20-1 and J is TRBJ1-6; 7 nucleotides align to TRBD1. The sample here was PBMCs, taken about 41 days after the first yellow fever vaccination. The sequence came from a man younger than 30 who received the YFV17D yellow fever vaccine. The CDR3 sequence is CSASQGDSPLHF. In nucleotides, the CDR3 is TGCAGTGCTAGTCAGGGGGATTCACCCCTCCACTTT.